Following are 4 T cell receptor beta chains from one sample sequenced in a study of OX40 agonist ivuxolimab in advanced cancers. Libraries were constructed by the immunoSEQ multiplex PCR assay. The immuneACCESS repertoire file appears here via TCRdb, limited to in-frame rearrangements. These files lack a portion of the clones; in checked studies, under half of the deficit traces to unresolved V genes, and the cause of the others is not known. Across this sample there are fewer than 55,000 clones, with around nine tenths seen only once. Over 9% of the sample is taken by the ten largest. Sequenced here: CD4+ or CD8+ T cells sorted from blood, sampled in a trial of the OX40 agonist ivuxolimab. These TCRs come from an adult with an advanced solid tumor such as melanoma, head and neck, liver or kidney cancer.

The genes are TRBV5-1 and TRBJ1-1; a weak D match, TRBD1 (5 bases). The CDR3 runs 14 residues. Germline-derived CDR1 and CDR2 are SGHRS and YFSETQ. The germline V and J ends were trimmed by 6 bases and 5 bases, with 17 bases remaining between them. The chain's CDR3 is CASTPPGGGTEAFF. In DNA form, the CDR3 reads TGCGCCAGCACCCCCCCGGGGGGAGGGACTGAAGCTTTCTTT.

V usage is TRBV7-3 and J usage is TRBJ2-2; D gene unclear. CDR1 and CDR2 from the germline V gene are SGHTA and FQGTGA. This CDR3 has 14 residues. V lost 5 bases, J lost 5 bases, and 12 bases lay in between. CDR3 amino acids: CASSETGLTGELFF. Written as DNA, the CDR3 is TGTGCCAGCAGCGAAACGGGCCTTACCGGGGAGCTGTTTTTT.

V gene TRBV5-1 combines with J gene TRBJ2-2; a weak D match, TRBD2 (6 bases). In germline, CDR1 is SGHRS, CDR2 YFSETQ. This CDR3 is 14 amino acids long. V was shortened by 2 bases and J by 7 bases, with 12 bases between the two germline ends. CDR3 sequence reads: CASSFRGGGGELFF. The DNA for the CDR3 is TGCGCCAGCAGCTTTCGGGGAGGTGGCGGGGAGCTGTTTTTT.

The rearrangement joins TRBV6-5 to TRBJ1-1, with TRBD1 as a possible D gene (6 bases). The CDR3 has 13 amino acids. Trimming shortened V by 6 bases and J by 3 bases, and 11 bases separated the two germline ends. Germline V gene lookup returns CDR1 MNHEY and CDR2 SVGAGI. The CDR3 protein is CASRRRGDTEAFF. CDR3 bases: TGTGCCAGCAGGCGGAGGGGGGACACTGAAGCTTTCTTT.